The T cell receptor beta chain described here comes from a study of T cells in Graves' hyperthyroidism and ophthalmopathy. About the research overall: Peripheral blood was drawn at first diagnosis, prior to all treatment.

Using RNA transcripts as the source, TCR beta CDR3 regions were amplified. HTBI primers were employed in a first-round RT-PCR of the TCR CDR3. Via MiXCR, TCRdb re-called the multiplex PCR reads, giving one row per CDR3 protein. Of hundreds of thousands of distinct CDR3 sequences detected, about 15% appear once; the ten largest clones hold roughly 5.5%. The sample, blood from the first hyperthyroidism diagnosis, precedes any ophthalmopathy symptoms. Germline V CDR1 and CDR2: SGHTA, FQGNSA. The CDR3 spans 18 residues. V lost 3 bases, J lost 4 bases, and 17 bases stayed unmatched. The chain carries TRBV7-2 and TRBJ2-7, with 8 bases lining up with TRBD2. This TCR was sampled from a woman aged 30 to 39 with Graves' hyperthyroidism that later progressed to Graves' ophthalmopathy. Sequenced: blood. The CDR3 nucleotides are TGTGCCAGCAGCTTTTCCCGTACAGGACTAGCAGCTAATTACGAGCAGTACTTC. Amino acid sequence: CASSFSRTGLAANYEQYF.